The present T cell receptor beta chain was sequenced within a study of early T cells in non-severe SARS-CoV-2 infection (dated by TCRdb to about 2021). Looking at the study overall: TCR sequencing used bulk RNA from unsorted whole blood, so alpha and beta chains could not be paired. Study-level results and caveats: VDJdb matching was skewed toward anti-spike CD8 responses, so virus-specific expansions were likely underestimated and private and CD4 specificities were missed.

A case-control design nested within a healthcare worker cohort in London, UK, was used, with weekly nasopharyngeal swab PCR tests and blood sampling performed. Between 23 and 31 March 2020, the week of the UK lockdown, healthcare workers were enrolled and then followed up weekly for as long as 16 weeks. As to this clonotype: The antigen it recognizes is unknown. Base-call qualities are not available, and no considerably larger clone is one nucleotide away.

The library was generated by 5' RACE. The sequencing machine was a NextSeq 500. Unique molecular identifiers were attached to individual cDNA molecules in the TCR library protocol so that sequencing error and PCR bias could be corrected. Both TCR alpha and beta chains were sequenced, and tight co-correlation was observed between alpha and beta sequence abundances in each sample. On the study's bioinformatics: Decombinator V4 was used to perform V gene, J gene and CDR3 annotation of TCR sequences. TCRs were defined as expanded if a significant change between any two time points was detected under a Poisson model with p below 0.0001. TCR abundances were normalised to the total number of TCRs sequenced per sample and were expressed as counts per million. MAIT TCRs were defined by TRAV1-2 paired with TRAJ12, TRAJ20 or TRAJ33, and iNKT TCRs by TRAV10 paired with TRAJ18. VDJdb, accessed on 1 November 2021, was searched for TCRs annotated for CMV, EBV and SARS-CoV-2, and TCRs annotated for more than one antigen were excluded. The public reads were run again by TCRdb, first through fastp at Q25 and then through MiXCR, and only productive beta chains were kept. Rows are unified per CDR3 protein, each entry keeping the most common DNA and genes. What appears here as the V and J calls and clone size reflects TCRdb's work, not the paper's. The sample contains more than 60,000 distinct CDR3 sequences, around a tenth of them found a single time. Under 7% of the sample rests with the top ten.

The CDR3 contains 17 residues, cysteine and phenylalanine counted. CDR3 DNA only is kept here, 51 bases in frame from base 1. V was cut back by 3 bases and J by 0 bases, leaving a gap of 17 bases between them. Per the germline V gene (reference sequence), MNHEY is the CDR1 and SMNVEV is the CDR2. The rearrangement joined TRBV27 to TRBJ1-1, with a weak D call of TRBD1 (6 bases match). The source is an adult who was a healthcare worker with PCR-confirmed SARS-CoV-2 infection or an uninfected control (not recorded which). Source material: whole blood. The CDR3 protein sequence reads: CASSFIPGGEMNTEAFF. The bases are TGTGCCAGCAGTTTTATTCCCGGGGGCGAGATGAACACTGAAGCTTTCTTT.